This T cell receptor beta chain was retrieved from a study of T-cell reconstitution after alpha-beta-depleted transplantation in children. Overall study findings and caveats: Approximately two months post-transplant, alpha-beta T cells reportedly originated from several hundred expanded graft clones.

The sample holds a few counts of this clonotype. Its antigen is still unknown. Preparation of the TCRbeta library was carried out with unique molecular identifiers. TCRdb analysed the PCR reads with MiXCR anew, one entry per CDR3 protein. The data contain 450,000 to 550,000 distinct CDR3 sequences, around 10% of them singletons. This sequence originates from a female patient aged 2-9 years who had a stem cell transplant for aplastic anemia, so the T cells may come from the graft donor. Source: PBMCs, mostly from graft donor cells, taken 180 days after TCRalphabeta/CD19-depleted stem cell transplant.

In nucleotides, the CDR3 is TGTGCCAGCAGCGAACGAAGGGGACCTCGGTACGAGCAGTACTTC. This translates into CASSERRGPRYEQYF. The rearrangement links TRBV7-8 to TRBJ2-7; perhaps D is TRBD1 or TRBD2 (5 bases each). The V end lost 5 bases, the J end lost 4 bases, and 18 bases lay between the germline ends. The CDR3 sequence is 15 residues long. Germline values: CDR1 SGHVS, CDR2 FQNEAQ.